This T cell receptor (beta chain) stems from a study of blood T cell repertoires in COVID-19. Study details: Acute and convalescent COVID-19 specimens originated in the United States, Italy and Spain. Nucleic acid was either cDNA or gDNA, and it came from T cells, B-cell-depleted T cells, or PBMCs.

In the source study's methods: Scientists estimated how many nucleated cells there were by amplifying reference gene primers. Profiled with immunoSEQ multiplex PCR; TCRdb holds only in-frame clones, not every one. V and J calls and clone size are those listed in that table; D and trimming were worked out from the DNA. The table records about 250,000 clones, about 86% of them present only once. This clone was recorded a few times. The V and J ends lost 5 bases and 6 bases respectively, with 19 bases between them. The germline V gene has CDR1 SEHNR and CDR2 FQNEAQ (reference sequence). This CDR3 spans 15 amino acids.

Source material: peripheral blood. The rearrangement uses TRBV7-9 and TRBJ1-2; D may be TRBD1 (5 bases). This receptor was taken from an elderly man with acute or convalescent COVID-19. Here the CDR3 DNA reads TGTGCCAGCAGCCCAACCCGGGGGTTTGGTGATGGCTACACCTTC. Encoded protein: CASSPTRGFGDGYTF. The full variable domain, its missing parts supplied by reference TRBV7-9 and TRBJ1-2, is DTGVSQNPRHKITKRGQNVTFRCDPISEHNRLYWYRQTLGQGPEFLTYFQNEAQLEKSRLLSDRFSAERPKGSFSTLEIQRTEQGDSAMYLCASSPTRGFGDGYTFGSGTRLTVV.